A single sample gave rise to the 24 T cell receptor beta chains below, sequenced in a study of blood T cell repertoires in COVID-19. Generated by immunoSEQ multiplex PCR, the TCRdb table keeps only in-frame clones and is missing some. This table has 150,000 to 200,000 clones, 85% to 95% appearing once. The sample was peripheral blood. These receptors all come from a man aged 45-60 years with acute or convalescent COVID-19.

The rearrangement links TRBV2 to TRBJ2-7; D is ambiguous. V gave up 8 bases and J gave up 3 bases, with 11 bases separating them. The length of the CDR3 is 12 residues. Germline loops: CDR1 SNHLY, CDR2 FYNNEI. The CDR3 here is CASHFSGYEQYF. As DNA, the CDR3 is TGTGCCAGCCACTTTTCCGGCTACGAGCAGTACTTC.

This chain connects TRBV19 to TRBJ1-5; the match to TRBD1 covers 7 bases. V was pared by 8 bases and J by 6 bases, with 7 bases of the junction left unmatched. The CDR3 is 13 amino acids. Germline V gives CDR1 LNHDA, CDR2 SQIVND (reference sequence). CDR3 bases: TGTGCCAGTGCCAGGCAGGGGGGTCAGCCCCAGCATTTT. Translated, it gives CASARQGGQPQHF.

Remarks on this clone: The identical CDR3 is also encoded by other nucleotide sequences in the sample. The V gene is TRBV18, the J gene TRBJ2-7; 8 nucleotides line up with TRBD1. Germline V gene lookup returns CDR1 KGHSH and CDR2 LQKENI. The V segment lost 3 bases and the J segment 3 bases; nucleotides outside the gene matches: 4. The CDR3 loop spans 14 amino acids. The CDR3 loop is CASSPGTGGYEQYF. CDR3 bases: TGTGCCAGCTCACCCGGGACAGGAGGCTACGAGCAGTACTTC.

CDR3 sequence reads: CASSRQGAGYGYTF. The DNA for the CDR3 is TGTGCCAGCAGCCGGCAGGGGGCTGGATATGGCTACACCTTC. The chain links TRBV11-2 to TRBJ1-2, with 8 bases lining up with TRBD1. V dropped 5 bases and J dropped 5; count of bases not matched to a gene: 7. This CDR3 has 14 residues. Germline loops: CDR1 SGHAT, CDR2 FQNNGV.

The count of this clone is one. The V call is TRBV7-8, the J call TRBJ2-7; no clear D. This CDR3 has 13 residues. The germline CDR1 and CDR2 sequences are SGHVS and FQNEAQ. Trimming left V 1 base short and J 4 bases short, with 8 bases between. The DNA for the CDR3 is TGTGCCAGCAGCTTAGGGCAGGTTTACGAGCAGTACGTC. Its protein product is CASSLGQVYEQYV.

The chain combines TRBV3-1 (or the pseudogene TRBV3-2) with TRBJ1-4, with 9 positions matching TRBD1. Germline CDR1 is LGHDT and CDR2 is YNNKEL (reference sequence). V was pared by 4 bases and J by 8 bases, with 8 bases of the junction left unmatched. This CDR3 is built from 15 residues. The CDR3 DNA reads TGTGCCAGCAGCCTCCGGGGGACAGGGCACGAAAAACTGTTTTTT. This gives the protein CASSLRGTGHEKLFF.

The chain employs TRBV30 and TRBJ1-4; TRBD1 is a possible D gene (5 bases). The length of the CDR3 is 15 residues. Germline V gene lookup returns CDR1 GTSNPN and CDR2 SVGIG (reference sequence). V gave up 1 base and J gave up 3 bases, with 12 bases separating them. CDR3 nucleotide sequence: TGTGCCTGGAGTGAGGGGAAGGGTGCTAATGAAAAACTGTTTTTT. Its protein product is CAWSEGKGANEKLFF.

J is TRBJ1-2 and V is TRBV5-6, with a weak D call TRBD1 (6 bases). V was shortened by 2 bases and J by 5 bases, with 10 bases between the two germline ends. This CDR3 is built from 13 residues. The V gene's germline CDR1 is SGHDT and CDR2 YYEEEE. CDR3 in DNA: TGTGCCAGCAGCTTACAGGGAGGGTATGGCTACACCTTC. Translating it yields CASSLQGGYGYTF.

This rearrangement joins TRBV11-1 to TRBJ2-7; D unresolved. Germline V CDR1 and CDR2: SGHAT, FQDESV (reference sequence). The CDR3 is 12 amino acids. V lost 3 bases and J lost 5, with 8 bases in between. The CDR3 sequence is CASSFGLNEQYF. DNA for the CDR3: TGTGCCAGCAGCTTTGGGCTAAACGAGCAGTACTTC. The variable domain in full, completed from reference TRBV11-1 and TRBJ2-7, reads EAEVAQSPRYKITEKSQAVAFWCDPISGHATLYWYRQILGQGPELLVQFQDESVVDDSQLPKDRFSAERLKGVDSTLKIQPAELGDSAMYLCASSFGLNEQYFGPGTRLTVT.

The CDR3 region has the DNA TGTGCCAGCAGCGTACAGTACACCGGGGAGCTGTTTTTT. Residues: CASSVQYTGELFF. V usage is TRBV11-2 and J usage is TRBJ2-2, with D hard to call. V lost 5 bases to trimming and J lost 3 bases, with 7 bases between them. The CDR3 spans 13 residues. Germline V CDR1 and CDR2: SGHAT, FQNNGV.

This sequence joins TRBV7-9 and TRBJ2-5, with 13 nucleotides matching TRBD2. This CDR3 has 16 residues. V gave up 1 base and J gave up 4 bases; unmatched junction bases: 3. Germline V CDR1 and CDR2: SEHNR, FQNEAQ (reference sequence). In nucleotides, the CDR3 is TGTGCCAGCAGCTTAGGGCGGACTAGCGGGGGAGAGACCCAGTACTTC. Translating it yields CASSLGRTSGGETQYF.

This clone has just a few counts. This sequence joins TRBV3-1 (or the pseudogene TRBV3-2) and TRBJ1-2; D is uncertain. CDR1 and CDR2 (germline): LGHDT, YNNKEL (reference sequence). The CDR3 is made up of 15 amino acids. Between the trimmed V and J ends, which lost 0 bases and 6 bases, there was a span of 14 bases. CDR3 amino acids: CASSQDLGSWNGYTF. CDR3 nucleotides: TGTGCCAGCAGCCAAGATCTAGGCAGTTGGAATGGCTACACCTTC.

The chain joins TRBV5-1 to TRBJ1-1; 8 bases align to TRBD1. This CDR3 has 14 residues. The germline gives CDR1 SGHRS, CDR2 YFSETQ. J lost 4 bases, V lost 6 bases, and 8 bases had no gene match. The CDR3 DNA sequence: TGCGCCAGCAACACCAATCAGGGGGCCACTGAAGCTTTCTTT. Amino acid sequence: CASNTNQGATEAFF. Full variable domain (outside the CDR3, taken from reference TRBV5-1 and TRBJ1-1): KAGVTQTPRYLIKTRGQQVTLSCSPISGHRSVSWYQQTPGQGLQFLFEYFSETQRNKGNFPGRFSGRQFSNSRSEMNVSTLELGDSALYLCASNTNQGATEAFFGQGTRLTVV.

V gene TRBV5-1 combines with J gene TRBJ2-7; 8 positions agree with TRBD2. This CDR3 comprises 15 residues. J gave up 0 bases and V 0 bases, and 2 bases lay outside the gene matches. Germline-derived CDR1 and CDR2 are SGHRS and YFSETQ. The CDR3 DNA follows: TGCGCCAGCAGCTTGGACGGGGGGGCCTCCTACGAGCAGTACGTC. Protein: CASSLDGGASYEQYV.

V and J are TRBV30 and TRBJ2-2, with D unresolved. Germline CDR1 GTSNPN, CDR2 SVGIG (reference sequence). The CDR3 sequence is 13 residues long. V was clipped by 1 base and J by 6 bases, with 9 bases between them. The CDR3 loop is CAWSAYQAGELFF. In DNA form, the CDR3 reads TGTGCCTGGAGTGCTTATCAGGCCGGGGAGCTGTTTTTT.

This clone was detected a few times. This chain uses TRBV21-1 with TRBJ1-1. TRBV21-1 corresponds to a pseudogene. The CDR3 length is 17 residues. CDR3 sequence (DNA): TGTGCCAGCAGCTGGATGGGACTCCGACGATTGAACACTGAAGCTTTCTTT. Its protein is CASSWMGLRRLNTEAFF.

This chain links TRBV5-8 with TRBJ2-1; TRBD1 matches 7 bases. Germline CDR1 SGHTS, CDR2 YDEGEE. The length of the CDR3 is 15 residues. V trimming: 4 bases; J trimming: 6 bases; junction bases outside the gene matches: 10. In DNA, the CDR3 is TGTGCCAGCAGCCCCGGGACAGAAATAATCAATGAGCAGTTCTTC. This encodes CASSPGTEIINEQFF.

The J gene is TRBJ2-5, the V gene TRBV12-3 or TRBV12-4; D might be TRBD2 (5 bases). The CDR3 sequence is 13 residues long. The V end lost 2 bases, the J end lost 3 bases, and 7 bases lay between the germline ends. This CDR3 reads CASSLSGEETQYF. CDR3 nucleotides: TGTGCCAGCAGTTTAAGCGGAGAAGAGACCCAGTACTTC.

This clone has only one observation. V gene TRBV5-4 combines with J gene TRBJ1-3; D uncertain. V was shortened by 0 bases and J by 4 bases, with 8 bases between the two germline ends. Germline V gives CDR1 SGHNT, CDR2 YYREEE (reference sequence). CDR3 length equals 14 residues. The CDR3 DNA follows: TGTGCCAGCAGCTTGGCGGGTGCCGGAAACACCATATATTTT. It yields the protein CASSLAGAGNTIYF.

This chain links TRBV10-2 with TRBJ2-2; D is perhaps TRBD1 (5 bases). CDR3 size: 14 residues. Trimming stripped 3 bases from V and 7 bases from J, with 12 bases between. Germline lookup yields CDR1 WSHSY and CDR2 SAAADI. Here the CDR3 reads CASSEGRVVGELFF. Written as DNA, the CDR3 is TGCGCCAGCAGTGAAGGCAGGGTGGTCGGGGAGCTGTTTTTT.

The chain joins TRBV4-1 to TRBJ1-1; D remains unclear. Trimming removed 1 base from V and 4 bases from J, with 7 bases in between. Germline values: CDR1 MGHRA, CDR2 YSYEKL. This CDR3 is built from 13 residues. DNA of the CDR3: TGCGCCAGCAGCCAAGTGGGAGGCACTGAAGCTTTCTTT. This gives the protein CASSQVGGTEAFF.

In this sample, this clone turned up once. The chain carries TRBV27 and TRBJ2-1, with D perhaps matching TRBD1 (6 bases). This CDR3 has 15 residues. V shed 5 bases and J shed 5 bases, with 16 bases lying between them. Germline V CDR1 and CDR2: MNHEY, SMNVEV (reference sequence). In nucleotides, the CDR3 is TGTGCCAGCAGTCTAGGACAGATTGTTAACAATGAGCAGTTCTTC. Translating it yields CASSLGQIVNNEQFF.

The chain carries TRBV10-1 and TRBJ1-2, with D possibly being TRBD1 (5 bases). The CDR3 is 13 residues long. The V gene lost 7 bases and the J gene lost 6 bases, with 15 bases spanning the gap. CDR1 is WNHNN, CDR2 SYGVQD, per germline (reference sequence). DNA of the CDR3: TGCGCCAGCAAATCAGTAGGGGTGAATGGCTACACCTTC. It yields the protein CASKSVGVNGYTF.

The gene calls are TRBV7-9 and TRBJ1-1; weak D call: TRBD1 (5 bases). Per germline, CDR1 SEHNR and CDR2 FQNEAQ (reference sequence). The CDR3 runs 13 residues. The V and J ends lost 4 bases and 5 bases respectively, with 11 bases between them. The CDR3 reads CASSSRTFTEAFF. The CDR3 coding sequence is TGTGCCAGCAGCTCCCGGACATTTACTGAAGCTTTCTTT.